The sequence of this T cell receptor beta chain was determined in a study of CD4 T cells in relation to SARS-CoV-2 and coronaviruses. This clone was seen only once. The antigen remains unidentified. The data were produced by immunoSEQ multiplex PCR, yet TCRdb's version contains in-frame clones alone and is incomplete. Here the sample spans 38,000 or so clones, roughly 73% being singletons. The clonotype comes from an adult with COVID-19. Input material: memory CD4+ T cells from PBMCs, cultured in vitro.

The CDR3 sequence is CATSRDNTGGPQHF. CDR3 in DNA: TGTGCCACCAGCAGAGATAATACCGGGGGGCCCCAGCATTTT. V gene TRBV15 combines with J gene TRBJ1-5; D perhaps matches TRBD1 (5 bases). This CDR3 comprises 14 residues. The germline V gene encodes CDR1 LNHNV and CDR2 YYDKDF (reference sequence). V lost 0 bases, J lost 9 bases, and 12 bases lay in between. Looking up the rest from reference TRBV15 and TRBJ1-5 gives the full variable domain: DAMVIQNPRYQVTQFGKPVTLSCSQTLNHNVMYWYQQKSSQAPKLLFHYYDKDFNNEADTPDNFQSRRPNTSFCFLDIRSPGLGDTAMYLCATSRDNTGGPQHFGDGTRLSIL.